The present TCR beta chain was sequenced within a study of CD8 T cells in Susac syndrome. Study information: Intravenous immunoglobulin alone or corticosteroids were being given to patients with Susac syndrome at blood draw, unless they were therapy-naive.

This CDR3 has 14 residues. The germline CDR1 and CDR2 sequences are DFQATT and SNEGSKA (reference sequence). Losses at the gene ends were 0 bases for V and 6 bases for J; bases not matched to a gene: 7. With random hexamers, reverse transcription was performed on about 0.45 to 1 ug of RNA. TCR beta CDR3 was amplified by immunoSEQ covering 54 Vbeta and 13 Jbeta. MiXCR, run by TCRdb on the immunoSEQ multiplex PCR reads, gives a single entry per CDR3 protein. This sample has over 150,000 distinct CDR3 sequences, with 90% to 96% found just once. Study results and limitations: The CD4+ T cell repertoires from Susac syndrome exhibited no clonal expansion.

This clonotype came up once. Its specificity is unknown. CD8+ and CD4+ T cells from blood underwent TCR beta sequencing, which was carried out in a high-throughput format. The V gene is TRBV20-1, the J gene TRBJ2-7; 8 bases map to TRBD2. The sequence was obtained from a human donor with Susac syndrome. Sequencing used CD4+ T cells from PBMCs. For the CDR3, the DNA is TGCAGTGCTAGAGATACGGGACTAGTACCCGAGCAGTACGTC. It specifies CSARDTGLVPEQYV.